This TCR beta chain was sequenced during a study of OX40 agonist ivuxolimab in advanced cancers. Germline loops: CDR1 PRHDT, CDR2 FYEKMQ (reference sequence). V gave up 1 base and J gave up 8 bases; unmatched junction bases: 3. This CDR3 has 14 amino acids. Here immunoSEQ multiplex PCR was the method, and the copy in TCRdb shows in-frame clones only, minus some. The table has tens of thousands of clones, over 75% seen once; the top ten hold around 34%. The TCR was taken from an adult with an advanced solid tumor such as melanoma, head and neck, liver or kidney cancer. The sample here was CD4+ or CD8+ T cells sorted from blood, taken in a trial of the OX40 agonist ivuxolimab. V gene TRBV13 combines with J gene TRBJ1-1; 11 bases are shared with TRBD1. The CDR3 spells CASSLEGQGAEAFF. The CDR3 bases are TGTGCCAGCAGCTTAGAAGGACAGGGGGCGGAAGCTTTCTTT.